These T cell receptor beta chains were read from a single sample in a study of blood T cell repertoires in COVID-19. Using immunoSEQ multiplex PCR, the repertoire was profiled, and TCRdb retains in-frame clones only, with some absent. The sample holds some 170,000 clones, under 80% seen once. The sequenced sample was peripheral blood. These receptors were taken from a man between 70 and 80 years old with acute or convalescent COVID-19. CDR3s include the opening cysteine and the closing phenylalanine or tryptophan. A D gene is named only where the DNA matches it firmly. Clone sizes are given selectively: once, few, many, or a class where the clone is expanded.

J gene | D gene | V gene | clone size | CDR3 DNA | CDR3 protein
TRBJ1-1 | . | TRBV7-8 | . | TGTGCCAGCAGCTTCGCACATCAACAGGGTGGATTCACTGAAGCTTTCTTT | CASSFAHQQGGFTEAFF
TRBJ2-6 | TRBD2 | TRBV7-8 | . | TGTGCCAGCAGCCCCGGGGGGCTAGCGGGGGGGAACTCTGGGGCCAACGTCCTGACTTTC | CASSPGGLAGGNSGANVLTF
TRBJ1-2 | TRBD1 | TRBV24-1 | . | TGTGCCACCAGTGCAGGACAGGGCACTGGCTACACCTTC | CATSAGQGTGYTF
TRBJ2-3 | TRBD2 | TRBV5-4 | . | TGTGCCAGCAGCTGGGGTTCGGCTAGCGGGAGGTTCGATACGCAGTATTTT | CASSWGSASGRFDTQYF
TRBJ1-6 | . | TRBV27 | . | TGTGCCAGCAGTCTGACAAGACACTATTCACCCCTCCACTTT | CASSLTRHYSPLHF
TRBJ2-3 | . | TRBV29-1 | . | TGCAGCGTTGACCCGGGTAGCACAGATACGCAGTATTTT | CSVDPGSTDTQYF
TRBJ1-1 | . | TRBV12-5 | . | TGTGCTAGTGGTGGACAGTGGAACACTGAAGCTTTCTTT | CASGGQWNTEAFF
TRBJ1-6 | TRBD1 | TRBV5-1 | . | TGCGCCAGCTCAAAGGACAGGGTTGGGTCACCCCTCCACTTT | CASSKDRVGSPLHF
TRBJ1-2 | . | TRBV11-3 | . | TGTGCCAGCAGCTTGCATAGAACAGGGACCAACTTAAACTATGGCTACACCTTC | CASSLHRTGTNLNYGYTF
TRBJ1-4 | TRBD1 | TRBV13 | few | TGTGCCAGCAGCGGGGAAACAGGGGGGACTAATGAAAAACTGTTTTTT | CASSGETGGTNEKLFF
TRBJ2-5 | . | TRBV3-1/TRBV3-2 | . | TGTGCCAGCAGCCAAGGCCTGAGTAGCGGCACCAAGACTACCCAGTACTTC | CASSQGLSSGTKTTQYF
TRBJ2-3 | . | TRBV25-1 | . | TGTGCCAGCAGTGATCGACCGGGGGCAGATACGCAGTATTTT | CASSDRPGADTQYF
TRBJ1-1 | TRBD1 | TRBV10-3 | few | TGTGCCATCAGTGAATCACAGGGGAGGAACACTGAAGCTTTCTTT | CAISESQGRNTEAFF
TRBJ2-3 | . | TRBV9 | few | TGTGCCAGCAGCGTAGCGGGTAGTGTCGATAGCACAGATACGCAGTATTTT | CASSVAGSVDSTDTQYF
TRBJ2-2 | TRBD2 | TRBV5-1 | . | TGCGCCAGCAGCTTAGGAGTCGCGGGGGGGCCTCGGACCGGGGAGCTGTTTTTT | CASSLGVAGGPRTGELFF
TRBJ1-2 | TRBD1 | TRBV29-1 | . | TGCAGCGTTGGACAGGGGTACTATGGCTACACCTTC | CSVGQGYYGYTF
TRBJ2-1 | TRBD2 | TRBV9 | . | TGTGCCAGCAGCGGGGAACTAGCGGGAGGGTTCAATGAGCAGTTCTTC | CASSGELAGGFNEQFF
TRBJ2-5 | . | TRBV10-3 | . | TGTGCCATCAGTGAGCTAGCGCAAGAGACCCAGTACTTC | CAISELAQETQYF
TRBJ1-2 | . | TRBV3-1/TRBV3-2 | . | TGTGCCAGCAGCCGGAACTTCCTCGGGGGTTACGTCTATGGCTACACCTTC | CASSRNFLGGYVYGYTF
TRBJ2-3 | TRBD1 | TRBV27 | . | TGTGCCAGCAGTTTAACAGGGGGACGGCACGCAGATACGCAGTATTTT | CASSLTGGRHADTQYF
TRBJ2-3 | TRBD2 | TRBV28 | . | TGTGCCAGCAGTTTGTTCTCTAGCGGGAGAGGTAGAGATACGCAGTATTTT | CASSLFSSGRGRDTQYF
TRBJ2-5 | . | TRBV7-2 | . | TGTGCCAGCAGCTTAGTCGGGAGCGGCCAAGAGACCCAGTACTTC | CASSLVGSGQETQYF
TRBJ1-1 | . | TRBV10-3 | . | TGTGCCATCAGTGGAGTTCCCCAGGTTGAAGCTTTCTTT | CAISGVPQVEAFF
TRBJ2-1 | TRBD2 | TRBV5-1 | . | TGCGCCAGCAGCTCGGACGAAGGACTAGCGGGGGTGAATGAGCAGTTCTTC | CASSSDEGLAGVNEQFF
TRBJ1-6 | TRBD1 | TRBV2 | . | TGTGCCAGCAGCCCTCGGACAGGGCAGGGGACCCTCCACTTT | CASSPRTGQGTLHF
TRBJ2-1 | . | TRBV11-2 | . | TGTGCCAGCAGCTTAGATAGGGGCCCTTACAATGAGCAGTTCTTC | CASSLDRGPYNEQFF
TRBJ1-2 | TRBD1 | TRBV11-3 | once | TGTGCCAGCAGTCCCTCCGGGACAGGGTTTGTCTATGGCTACACCTTC | CASSPSGTGFVYGYTF
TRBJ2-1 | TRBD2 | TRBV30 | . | TGTGCCTGGAGTTCCCGGACTAGCTCGTTCTTC | CAWSSRTSSFF
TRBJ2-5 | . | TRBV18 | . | TGTGCCAGCTCACCACGGGCCAAGGGACTCCAAGAGACCCAGTACTTC | CASSPRAKGLQETQYF
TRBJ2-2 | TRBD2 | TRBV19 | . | TGTGCCACCGGGGTCGGGGCGGGGGGAAACACCGGGGAGCTGTTTTTT | CATGVGAGGNTGELFF
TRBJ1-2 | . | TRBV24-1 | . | TGTGCCACCAGTGACAGGGGAGCCCCTGGGGATAGCTACACCTTC | CATSDRGAPGDSYTF
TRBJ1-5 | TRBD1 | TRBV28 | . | TGTGCCAGCGTCTACAGGGGGCGCGGCAATCAGCCCCAGCATTTT | CASVYRGRGNQPQHF
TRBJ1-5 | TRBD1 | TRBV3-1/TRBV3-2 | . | TGTGCCAGCAGCCAGGGGACAGCGACGGGACAGCCCCAGCATTTT | CASSQGTATGQPQHF
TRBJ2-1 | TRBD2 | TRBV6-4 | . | TGTGCCAGCAGTTGGACTAGCCACTCCTACAATGAGCAGTTCTTC | CASSWTSHSYNEQFF
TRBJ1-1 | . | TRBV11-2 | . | TGTGCCAGCAGCTTTCTCGGTTTTGCTGAAGCTTTCTTT | CASSFLGFAEAFF
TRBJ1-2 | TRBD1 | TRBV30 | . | TGTGCCTGGACCCCCCCGGGACAGCCTCCAGTGGGCTACACCTTC | CAWTPPGQPPVGYTF
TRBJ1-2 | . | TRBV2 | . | TGTGCCAGCTTGAGGGCAGTCGGAGGTTTTAACTATGGCTACACCTTC | CASLRAVGGFNYGYTF
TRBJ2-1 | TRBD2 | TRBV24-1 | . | TGTGCCACCAGTGACCCGACTAGCGGGACGTACAATGAGCAGTTCTTC | CATSDPTSGTYNEQFF
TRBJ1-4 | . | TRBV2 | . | TGTGCCAGCAACCGAGGGGGTGGTACTAATGAAAAACTGTTTTTT | CASNRGGGTNEKLFF
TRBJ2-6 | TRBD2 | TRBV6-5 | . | TGTGCCACTAACCACGGGGGGGCTGGGGCCAACGTCCTGACTTTC | CATNHGGAGANVLTF
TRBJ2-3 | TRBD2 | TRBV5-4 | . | TGTGCCAGCAGCCTACGACTAGCGGGGGCGAACACAGATACGCAGTATTTT | CASSLRLAGANTDTQYF
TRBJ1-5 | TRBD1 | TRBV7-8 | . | TGTGCCAGCAGCCAACAAGTACAGGGGACGGTGGATAATCAGCCCCAGCATTTT | CASSQQVQGTVDNQPQHF
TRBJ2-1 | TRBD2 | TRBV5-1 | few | TGCGCCAGCAGCTTGGCCCCTAGCGGTGCCCTGTCCTACAATGAGCAGTTCTTC | CASSLAPSGALSYNEQFF
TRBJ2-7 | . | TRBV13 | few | TGTGCCAGCAGCCGAGGTAGCGGAGCCTACGAGCAGTACTTC | CASSRGSGAYEQYF
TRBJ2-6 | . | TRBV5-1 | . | TGCGCCAGCAGCTTGGCTGTCCCTGGGGCCAACGTCCTGACTTTC | CASSLAVPGANVLTF
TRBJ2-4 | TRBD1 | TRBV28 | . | TGTGCCAGCAGCTCAACGGACAGGTCGGATCTGGCCAAAAACATTCAGTACTTC | CASSSTDRSDLAKNIQYF
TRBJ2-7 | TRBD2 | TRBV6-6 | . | TGTGCCAGCAGTCCCGGGACTAGCGGTCTCTCCTACGAGCAGTACTTC | CASSPGTSGLSYEQYF
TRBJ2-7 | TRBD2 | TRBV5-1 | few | TGCGCCAGCAGCCCGGGACTAGCGGTCTACGAGCAGTACTTC | CASSPGLAVYEQYF